The 21 T cell receptor beta chains presented below share a single source sample, sequenced in a study of blood T cell repertoires in COVID-19. TCRdb's copy holds only in-frame clones and misses some; the assay was immunoSEQ multiplex PCR. Of roughly 96,000 clones listed, 82% were seen once; the top ten hold around a sixth. The source material was peripheral blood. The receptors originated from a man at least 80 years old with acute or convalescent COVID-19.

V gene TRBV7-9 combines with J gene TRBJ2-6; TRBD1 aligns across 7 bases. Germline V gene data show CDR1 as SEHNR and CDR2 as FQNEAQ (reference sequence). This CDR3 has 15 amino acids. V shed 5 bases and J 2 bases; nucleotides not matched to a gene: 3. CDR3 DNA: TGTGCCAGCAGCAATGGACAGGCTGGGGCCAACGTCCTGACTTTC. It translates to CASSNGQAGANVLTF.

Ten or more counts support this clone. As DNA, the CDR3 is TGTGCCAGCAGCCAAGGGGCGGGAGAAGCCTACAATGAGCAGTTCTTC. Protein product: CASSQGAGEAYNEQFF. V is TRBV3-1 (or the pseudogene TRBV3-2) and J is TRBJ2-1; 7 bases are a match to TRBD2. CDR1 is LGHDT and CDR2 is YNNKEL in the germline V gene (reference sequence). This CDR3 is 16 amino acids long. J gave up 2 bases and V 1 base, and 5 bases lay outside the gene matches.

The rearrangement uses TRBV7-2 and TRBJ1-1; 7 positions match TRBD1. The germline V gene encodes CDR1 SGHTA and CDR2 FQGNSA. This CDR3 has 13 residues. After removal of 5 bases from V and 2 bases from J, the junction contained 2 bases not matched to a gene. The CDR3 protein is CASSRDSNTEAFF. The CDR3 DNA sequence: TGTGCCAGCAGCCGGGACAGTAACACTGAAGCTTTCTTT. The full variable domain, completed using reference TRBV7-2 and TRBJ1-1, is GAGVSQSPSNKVTEKGKDVELRCDPISGHTALYWYRQSLGQGLEFLIYFQGNSAPDKSGLPSDRFSAERTGGSVSTLTIQRTQQEDSAVYLCASSRDSNTEAFFGQGTRLTVV.

V usage is TRBV7-2 and J usage is TRBJ1-1; D is perhaps TRBD1 (5 bases). The CDR3 is 16 amino acids. CDR1 is SGHTA and CDR2 is FQGNSA in the germline V gene. V was clipped by 5 bases and J by 0 bases, with 16 bases between them. The CDR3 spells CASSPKVGGMNTEAFF. Here the CDR3 DNA reads TGTGCCAGCAGCCCCAAGGTGGGGGGGATGAACACTGAAGCTTTCTTT.

The chain joins TRBV28 to TRBJ1-1; TRBD1 might be the D (5 bases). The CDR3 totals 14 residues. The germline V gene has CDR1 MDHEN and CDR2 SYDVKM. V lost 3 bases, J lost 5 bases, and 13 bases lay in between. The CDR3 spells CASSFLGGGTEAFF. The DNA of the CDR3 is TGTGCCAGCAGTTTTTTGGGGGGTGGGACTGAAGCTTTCTTT.

This chain connects TRBV13 to TRBJ1-3; 8 nucleotides align to TRBD1. Germline CDR1 and CDR2: PRHDT and FYEKMQ (reference sequence). The CDR3 extends over 18 amino acids. The ends lost 4 bases at V and 0 bases at J; junction bases unmatched: 11. The CDR3 sequence is CASSYDRGPSLSGNTIYF. The CDR3 DNA sequence: TGTGCCAGCAGCTATGACAGGGGCCCCTCTCTCTCTGGAAACACCATATATTTT.

V usage is TRBV30 and J usage is TRBJ2-7, with 9 bases identical to TRBD1. This CDR3 has 12 amino acids. Per germline, CDR1 GTSNPN and CDR2 SVGIG (reference sequence). J gave up 5 bases and V 7 bases, and 6 bases lay outside the gene matches. CDR3 sequence reads: CAFDRGGNEQYF. DNA of the CDR3: TGTGCCTTCGACAGGGGGGGTAACGAGCAGTACTTC. The full variable domain, its missing parts supplied by reference TRBV30 and TRBJ2-7, is SQTIHQWPATLVQPVGSPLSLECTVEGTSNPNLYWYRQAAGRGLQLLFYSVGIGQISSEVPQNLSASRPQDRQFILSSKKLLLSDSGFYLCAFDRGGNEQYFGPGTRLTVT.

V and J are TRBV14 and TRBJ2-1; D might be TRBD2 (6 bases). Trimming pared 3 bases from V and 12 bases from J, leaving 18 bases between. Germline-derived CDR1 and CDR2 are SGHDN and FVKESK. This CDR3 is 14 amino acids long. CDR3 DNA sequence: TGTGCCAGCAGCCAGGCGGGGCCGCCGTATCGGCAGTTCTTC. It translates to CASSQAGPPYRQFF.

This rearrangement joins TRBV14 to TRBJ2-7; D uncertain. From germline, CDR1 is SGHDN and CDR2 FVKESK. The CDR3 has 15 residues. V was trimmed by 0 bases and J by 3 bases, leaving 12 bases between them. CDR3 DNA sequence: TGTGCCAGCAGCCAAGATGTAAGTGGCAGCTACGAGCAGTACTTC. Encoded protein: CASSQDVSGSYEQYF.

The chain joins TRBV10-2 to TRBJ1-5; 7 nucleotides align to TRBD1. This CDR3 contains 13 residues. V gave up 6 bases and J gave up 4 bases; unmatched junction bases: 3. CDR1 and CDR2 (germline): WSHSY, SAAADI. CDR3 sequence reads: CASRGTENQPQHF. The CDR3 nucleotides are TGCGCCAGCAGGGGGACAGAGAATCAGCCCCAGCATTTT.

The chain has TRBV6-1 and TRBJ1-2, with D hard to call. The CDR3 covers 15 residues. V was clipped by 1 base and J by 7 bases, with 16 bases between them. Looked up from germline, CDR1 is MNHNS and CDR2 is SASEGT. The chain's CDR3 is CASSEEGRGVAGYTF. The DNA of the CDR3 is TGTGCCAGCAGTGAAGAAGGTCGCGGGGTAGCTGGCTACACCTTC.

The chain uses TRBV10-1 and TRBJ2-7; 7 bases are a match to TRBD2. Trimming at V came to 2 bases and at J to 3 bases, leaving 4 bases not matched to a gene. CDR1 and CDR2 (germline): WNHNN, SYGVQD (reference sequence). CDR3 length: 14 residues. Here the CDR3 reads CASSERTGGYEQYF. Here the CDR3 DNA reads TGCGCCAGCAGTGAGAGGACGGGGGGCTACGAGCAGTACTTC.

The chain couples TRBV19 to TRBJ2-1; 8 bases map to TRBD2. Germline V gives CDR1 LNHDA, CDR2 SQIVND (reference sequence). The CDR3 covers 15 residues. The V segment lost 4 bases and the J segment 2 bases; nucleotides outside the gene matches: 4. The CDR3 coding sequence is TGTGCCAGTAGTACCCGCGGGGGGACCTACAATGAGCAGTTCTTC. Translation: CASSTRGGTYNEQFF.

The V call is TRBV28, the J call TRBJ1-4; a possible D gene is TRBD1 (6 bases). Trimming removed 9 bases at V and 3 bases at J, with 11 bases between. CDR1 is MDHEN, CDR2 SYDVKM, per germline. CDR3 length: 13 amino acids. The CDR3 coding sequence is TGTGCCAGTCTGACAGGCCCTAATGAAAAACTGTTTTTT. It yields the protein CASLTGPNEKLFF.

The chain recombines TRBV24-1 with TRBJ2-1, with D perhaps matching TRBD2 (7 bases). CDR1 and CDR2 (germline): KGHDR, SFDVKD. CDR3 length: 16 residues. Trimming shortened V by 4 bases and J by 4 bases, and 16 bases separated the two germline ends. CDR3 in amino acids: CATSEQAGQIYNEQFF. Written as DNA, the CDR3 is TGTGCCACCAGTGAACAAGCGGGACAAATTTACAATGAGCAGTTCTTC.

The genes are TRBV19 and TRBJ1-5; 11 nucleotides match TRBD1. Unmatched junction bases numbered 6, after V lost 11 bases and J lost 3 bases. This CDR3 has 14 amino acids. Per the germline V gene, CDR1 is LNHDA and CDR2 is SQIVND (reference sequence). CDR3 coding DNA: TGTGCCGGGGGGGACAGGGGGGCCAATCAGCCCCAGCATTTT. The encoded protein is CAGGDRGANQPQHF.

This clone was counted between two and nine times. This chain connects TRBV10-2 to TRBJ2-7; perhaps TRBD2 as D (5 bases). Trimming took off 6 bases at V and 2 bases at J, with 8 bases between the two ends. From germline, CDR1 is WSHSY and CDR2 SAAADI. The CDR3 has 12 residues. The CDR3 sequence is CASRSGTYEQYF. Here the CDR3 DNA reads TGCGCCAGCAGATCCGGGACCTACGAGCAGTACTTC.

This chain connects TRBV28 to TRBJ1-1; the D is unclear. The CDR3 contains 12 residues. The germline CDR1 and CDR2 sequences are MDHEN and SYDVKM. The ends were cut back, 5 bases at V and 8 bases at J, with 12 bases in the middle. The CDR3 loop reads CASSPTTTEAFF. DNA of the CDR3: TGTGCCAGCAGTCCCACGACAACCGAAGCTTTCTTT.

The J gene is TRBJ1-4, the V gene TRBV6-6, with unresolved D. The CDR3 is 12 residues long. Germline values: CDR1 MNHNY, CDR2 SVGAGI (reference sequence). The V end was cut by 4 bases, the J end by 8 bases, with 8 bases between. CDR3 loop: CASSFNGEKLFF. In DNA, the CDR3 is TGTGCCAGCAGTTTTAACGGGGAAAAACTGTTTTTT.

V gene TRBV27 combines with J gene TRBJ1-2, with unresolved D. From germline, CDR1 is MNHEY and CDR2 SMNVEV (reference sequence). V lost 6 bases, J lost 8 bases, and 16 bases lay in between. This CDR3 is 13 amino acids long. The CDR3 protein is CASRPSGSRGYTF. In DNA, the CDR3 is TGTGCCAGCAGACCCTCCGGATCGAGGGGCTACACCTTC.

Regarding this clone: Other DNA sequences in the same sample also yield this CDR3. V is TRBV4-1 and J is TRBJ2-7, with D tentatively TRBD1 (6 bases). The germline V gene has CDR1 MGHRA and CDR2 YSYEKL. V was clipped by 3 bases and J by 3 bases, with 12 bases between them. The CDR3 extends over 14 amino acids. In nucleotides, the CDR3 is TGCGCCAGCAGCCAGGGGTCCAGGGGCTACGAGCAGTACTTC. Translating gives CASSQGSRGYEQYF.